The present entry profiles one T cell receptor beta chain with its context. Its matching antigen is unknown. Method: immunoSEQ multiplex PCR; TCRdb's copy keeps in-frame clones and lacks some. This table holds around 150,000 clones, 80% to 90% found once. This sample stems from a study of cytomegalovirus exposure and HLA in healthy donors. At the level of the study: The 95 to 150 validation repertoires used a platform that matched the one used for the approximately 670 first-cohort repertoires, as a later analysis reported.

The CDR3 has 16 amino acids. Germline V lookup: CDR1 MNHNS, CDR2 SASEGT. V was cut by 1 base and J by 3 bases, with 15 bases left in between. Whole-study results and caveats: Cytomegalovirus-associated status was assigned to some 180 TCR beta chains. Reportedly, cytomegalovirus status was diagnosed with high sensitivity and specificity.

Material: PBMCs. This sequence joins TRBV6-1 and TRBJ1-2; D not resolved. The clonotype originates from a woman aged 25-40 years in good health and CMV-seronegative. This CDR3 reads CASSEGYWGGDYGYTF. CDR3 coding DNA: TGTGCCAGCAGTGAAGGATACTGGGGTGGGGACTATGGCTACACCTTC.